This TCR beta chain was sequenced in a study of blood T cells in healthy people across ages. This CDR3 spans 13 amino acids. The V end lost 3 bases, the J end lost 5 bases, and 10 bases lay between the germline ends. Germline loops: CDR1 LGHDT, CDR2 YNNKEL (reference sequence). They isolated at least 6.5 million PBMCs from each sample. This clonotype was seen only a few times. Primed by a sample-barcoded 5' primer and a J-beta primer mix, a second PCR proceeded for 7 to 11 cycles. Using its own MiXCR run on the 5' RACE reads, TCRdb lists one record per CDR3 protein. The sample includes some 700,000 distinct CDR3 sequences, 22% of them seen just once.

The TCR sequence derives from a man in his 70s in good health. The chain combines TRBV3-1 with TRBJ1-2; perhaps TRBD1 as D (5 bases). The sequencing input was blood. CDR3 residues: CASSHHRSYGYTF. CDR3 DNA: TGTGCCAGCAGCCACCACAGGAGTTATGGCTACACCTTC.